What follows describes a single T cell receptor beta chain. A junction end diverges from the germline sequence, so it may reflect a read error. Three rounds of nested PCR, following a modified ARM-PCR protocol, produced the TCRbeta library. TCRdb re-called the multiplex PCR reads through MiXCR, storing one row per CDR3 protein. Of around 70,000 distinct CDR3 sequences in the sample, around three quarters are singletons; the top ten hold approximately 30%. This sample is drawn from a study of tumor and adjacent non-tumor tissue in lung cancer. No cell sorting was done before RNA was extracted from the tissue. This CDR3 contains 13 residues. Germline V CDR1 and CDR2: SGHAT, FQDESV (reference sequence).

J is TRBJ1-1 and V is TRBV11-1, with D unresolved. The sequenced sample was lung tumor tissue. This receptor was taken from a man in his sixties with non-small cell lung cancer. The CDR3 sequence is CARSFAPGTEAFF. CDR3 coding DNA: TGTGCCAGAAGCTTTGCGCCGGGGACTGAAGCTTTCTTT.